This T cell receptor beta chain came from a study of CD8+ T cells in alopecia areata. The CDR3 runs 11 residues. The V end was cut by 6 bases, the J end by 9 bases, with 11 bases between. Germline CDR1 and CDR2: MNHNY and SVGAGI (reference sequence). Described treatment: oral pan-JAK inhibitor, 5-10 mg twice daily. Lesional scalp punch biopsies and peripheral blood came from alopecia areata patients. Following extraction, RNA underwent reverse transcription to cDNA, which served as the sequencing template. This table comes from immunoSEQ multiplex PCR, and its TCRdb copy is limited to in-frame clones, with some not included. The sample holds about 300,000 clones, more than 45% seen once.

The V gene is TRBV6-6, the J gene TRBJ1-1; D unclear. The source of this sequence is a human donor with alopecia areata. The sequencing used CD4+ T cells sorted from blood, collected at week 24, from a patient treated with tofacitinib. CDR3 region: CASSLQLKAFF. Here the CDR3 DNA reads TGTGCCAGCAGCCTACAACTTAAAGCTTTCTTT.